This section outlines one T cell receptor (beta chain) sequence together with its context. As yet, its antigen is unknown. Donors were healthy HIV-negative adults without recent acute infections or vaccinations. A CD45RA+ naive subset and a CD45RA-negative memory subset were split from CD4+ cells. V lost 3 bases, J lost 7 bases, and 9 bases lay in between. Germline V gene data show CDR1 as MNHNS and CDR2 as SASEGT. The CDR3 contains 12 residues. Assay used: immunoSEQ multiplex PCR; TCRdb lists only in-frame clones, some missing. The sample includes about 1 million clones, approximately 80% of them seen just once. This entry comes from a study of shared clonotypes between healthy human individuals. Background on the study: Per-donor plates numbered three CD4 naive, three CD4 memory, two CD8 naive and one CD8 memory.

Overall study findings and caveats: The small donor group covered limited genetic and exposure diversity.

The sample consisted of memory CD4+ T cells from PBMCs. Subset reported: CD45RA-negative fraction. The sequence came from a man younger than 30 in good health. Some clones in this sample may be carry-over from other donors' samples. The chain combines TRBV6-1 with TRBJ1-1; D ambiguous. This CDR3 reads CASSDFWNEAFF. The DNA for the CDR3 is TGTGCCAGCAGTGACTTTTGGAATGAAGCTTTCTTT.